A single sample gave rise to the 27 T cell receptor beta chains below, sequenced in a study of T cells in Graves' hyperthyroidism and ophthalmopathy. RNA transcripts served as the template for amplifying TCR beta CDR3 regions. During a first-round RT-PCR of the TCR CDR3, the HTBI primer set was used. MiXCR, run by TCRdb on the multiplex PCR reads, gives a single entry per CDR3 protein. The sample carries about 210,000 distinct CDR3 sequences, about 16% recorded once. Sequences were obtained from blood. These receptors were taken from a man aged 35 to 55 with Graves' hyperthyroidism.

In its sample, this clonotype was seen many times. The chain is built from TRBV6-1 and TRBJ2-2; TRBD1 might be the D (7 bases). In germline, CDR1 is MNHNS, CDR2 SASEGT. V was pared by 6 bases and J by 7 bases, with 18 bases between. The CDR3 totals 15 residues. CDR3 sequence: CASSPEGARGGELFF. In DNA, the CDR3 is TGTGCCAGCAGCCCGGAGGGGGCGCGAGGCGGGGAGCTGTTTTTT.

This clonotype was recorded many times. The gene calls are TRBV5-5 and TRBJ1-2; the D is unclear. The germline V and J ends were trimmed by 4 bases and 7 bases, with 14 bases remaining between them. CDR1 is SGHKS, CDR2 YYEKEE, per germline (reference sequence). There are 13 residues in the CDR3. CDR3 nucleotides: TGTGCCAGCAGCAAGGGAGGAGGTTTTGGCTACACCTTC. Amino acids: CASSKGGGFGYTF.

This clonotype was seen ten or more times. The rearrangement uses TRBV2 and TRBJ2-3; D is uncertain. Germline V CDR1 and CDR2: SNHLY, FYNNEI. The CDR3 runs 15 residues. V gave up 4 bases and J gave up 0 bases, with 11 bases separating them. CDR3 protein: CASSGFKGSTDTQYF. The CDR3, as DNA: TGTGCCAGCAGTGGATTTAAGGGAAGCACAGATACGCAGTATTTT.

This chain joins TRBV20-1 and TRBJ2-7, with D perhaps given as TRBD1 or TRBD2 (5 bases each). V was cut by 4 bases and J by 2 bases, with 18 bases left in between. Germline V CDR1 and CDR2: DFQATT, SNEGSKA (reference sequence). The CDR3 loop spans 15 amino acids. CDR3 loop: CSAKARSGHTYEQYF. CDR3 coding DNA: TGCAGTGCTAAGGCCAGGTCGGGGCATACCTACGAGCAGTACTTC.

This clonotype turned up a few times. The chain carries TRBV6-2 or TRBV6-3 and TRBJ2-7, with D tentatively TRBD2 (6 bases). The length of the CDR3 is 13 residues. Trimming shortened V by 8 bases and J by 2 bases, and 13 bases separated the two germline ends. The germline CDR1 and CDR2 sequences are MNHEY and SVGEGT. For the CDR3, the DNA is TGTGCCAGCTTACAGGACTATCCCTACGAGCAGTACTTC. Amino acids: CASLQDYPYEQYF.

This clonotype was seen only a few times. The chain employs TRBV20-1 and TRBJ2-1, with D tentatively TRBD2 (5 bases). This CDR3 contains 16 residues. The V end lost 1 base, the J end lost 0 bases, and 13 bases lay between the germline ends. The germline CDR1 and CDR2 sequences are DFQATT and SNEGSKA (reference sequence). DNA of the CDR3: TGCAGTGCTAGAGCCGTACTAGAGAGCTCCTACAATGAGCAGTTCTTC. As protein: CSARAVLESSYNEQFF.

The rearrangement uses TRBV10-3 and TRBJ2-5; perhaps D is TRBD1 or TRBD2 (5 bases each). The CDR3 loop spans 15 amino acids. V lost 6 bases, J lost 7 bases, and 21 bases lay in between. Looked up from germline, CDR1 is ENHRY and CDR2 is SYGVKD. CDR3 DNA sequence: TGTGCCATCAGGCCCGGTCTTGGGGGTGAGGGGACCCAGTACTTC. It is translated as CAIRPGLGGEGTQYF.

At least ten counts were recorded for this clonotype. The CDR3 spells CASSRGRDTGELFF. CDR3 DNA: TGTGCCAGCAGCAGGGGACGGGACACCGGGGAGCTGTTTTTT. The V and J genes are TRBV7-3 and TRBJ2-2, with D perhaps being TRBD1 or TRBD2 (5 bases each). V lost 5 bases and J lost 3, with 10 bases in between. Looked up from germline, CDR1 is SGHTA and CDR2 is FQGTGA. This CDR3 has 14 amino acids.

This clonotype was observed at least ten times. The chain couples TRBV7-2 to TRBJ2-7; 9 bases align to TRBD1. Trimming took 5 bases from V and 2 from J; bases not matched to a gene: 7. CDR3 length equals 15 residues. The V gene's germline CDR1 is SGHTA and CDR2 FQGNSA. The CDR3: CASSRPRDRAYEQYF. The CDR3 region has the DNA TGTGCCAGCAGCCGACCACGGGACAGGGCCTACGAGCAGTACTTC.

This clonotype was recorded at least ten times. This chain joins TRBV7-8 and TRBJ1-5, with D possibly matching TRBD1 (6 bases). V was pared by 6 bases and J by 0 bases, with 18 bases between. Germline assignment: CDR1 SGHVS and CDR2 FQNEAQ. The CDR3 contains 17 residues. The CDR3 sequence: CASRRDTGIYSNQPQHF. The CDR3 DNA reads as TGTGCCAGCAGACGAGATACAGGGATTTATAGCAATCAGCCCCAGCATTTT.

The gene calls are TRBV29-1 and TRBJ1-2, with TRBD1 matching 9 bases. V lost 4 bases and J lost 8; bases outside the gene matches: 5. From germline, CDR1 is SQVTM and CDR2 ANQGSEA. CDR3 size: 12 residues. This chain's CDR3 is CSVVDRGLGYTF. The CDR3 coding sequence is TGCAGCGTTGTGGACAGGGGCTTGGGCTACACCTTC. Using reference TRBV29-1 and TRBJ1-2 for the parts outside the CDR3, the full variable domain is SAVISQKPSRDICQRGTSLTIQCQVDSQVTMMFWYRQQPGQSLTLIATANQGSEATYESGFVIDKFPISRPNLTFSTLTVSNMSPEDSSIYLCSVVDRGLGYTFGSGTRLTVV.

This clonotype was observed many times. The V and J genes are TRBV12-3 or TRBV12-4 and TRBJ1-1; the D gene is possibly TRBD1 (5 bases). The CDR3 is made up of 14 amino acids. Trimming removed 6 bases at V and 6 bases at J, with 17 bases between. CDR3 residues: CASSSAGPTPEAFF. CDR3 nucleotides: TGTGCCAGCAGCTCCGCGGGGCCGACTCCTGAAGCTTTCTTT.

The chain joins TRBV25-1 to TRBJ1-1; D not resolved. CDR3 length: 12 residues. V lost 4 bases to trimming and J lost 3 bases, with 6 bases between them. Germline V gene data show CDR1 as MGHDK and CDR2 as SYGVNS. CDR3 loop: CASSVLDTEAFF. The CDR3 nucleotides are TGTGCCAGCAGTGTACTGGACACTGAAGCTTTCTTT.

This clonotype was found many times. The chain recombines TRBV20-1 with TRBJ1-6, with 7 bases that match TRBD1. Germline V gene data show CDR1 as DFQATT and CDR2 as SNEGSKA (reference sequence). The ends lost 4 bases at V and 9 bases at J; junction bases unmatched: 6. CDR3 size: 13 residues. This CDR3 reads CSANRDSASPLHF. The DNA for the CDR3 is TGCAGTGCTAATCGGGACAGTGCTTCACCCCTCCACTTT.

This clonotype has a handful of counts. The rearrangement links TRBV6-1 to TRBJ1-3; 8 bases are shared with TRBD1. The CDR3 totals 16 residues. Germline V gives CDR1 MNHNS, CDR2 SASEGT. The V segment lost 2 bases and the J segment 2 bases; nucleotides outside the gene matches: 5. The CDR3 DNA is TGTGCCAGCAGTGAATTATGGACAGGGACTGGAAACACCATATATTTT. The encoded protein is CASSELWTGTGNTIYF.

V usage is TRBV19 and J usage is TRBJ2-2, with D perhaps TRBD1 or TRBD2 (6 bases each). Trimming shortened V by 3 bases and J by 4 bases, and 15 bases separated the two germline ends. Looked up from germline, CDR1 is LNHDA and CDR2 is SQIVND (reference sequence). The CDR3 has 16 amino acids. The CDR3 region has the DNA TGTGCCAGTAGTATTGTATGGGGGGCCGGCACCGGGGAGCTGTTTTTT. Its translation is CASSIVWGAGTGELFF.

The V call is TRBV5-4, the J call TRBJ2-7; the D call may be TRBD1 or TRBD2 (5 bases each). Trimming left V 0 bases short and J 3 bases short, with 13 bases between. CDR3 length: 15 amino acids. Germline loops: CDR1 SGHNT, CDR2 YYREEE (reference sequence). The CDR3 bases are TGTGCCAGCAGCTTGGGGGGGTTTGGGGACTACGAGCAGTACTTC. This encodes CASSLGGFGDYEQYF.

This clonotype was recorded many times. The rearrangement links TRBV28 to TRBJ1-5, with D uncertain. The CDR3 length is 13 residues. Trimming stripped 7 bases from V and 7 bases from J, with 14 bases between. Germline lookup yields CDR1 MDHEN and CDR2 SYDVKM. DNA for the CDR3: TGTGCCAGCACCCCCGGCGTCCTCCAGCCCCAGCATTTT. Protein sequence: CASTPGVLQPQHF. The variable domain in full, with the rest retrieved from reference TRBV28 and TRBJ1-5, is DVKVTQSSRYLVKRTGEKVFLECVQDMDHENMFWYRQDPGLGLRLIYFSYDVKMKEKGDIPEGYSVSREKKERFSLILESASTNQTSMYLCASTPGVLQPQHFGDGTRLSIL.

This clonotype was observed a few times. The chain combines TRBV9 with TRBJ2-2; 8 positions agree with TRBD2. After removal of 3 bases from V and 1 base from J, the junction contained 2 bases not matched to a gene. Germline V gives CDR1 SGDLS, CDR2 YYNGEE. The CDR3 loop spans 15 amino acids. CDR3 nucleotide sequence: TGTGCCAGCAGCGGCGGGGGGCGGAACACCGGGGAGCTGTTTTTT. Protein: CASSGGGRNTGELFF.

This clonotype occurred many times. This chain connects TRBV3-1 to TRBJ2-1, with 7 nucleotides matching TRBD2. In germline, CDR1 is LGHDT, CDR2 YNNKEL (reference sequence). This CDR3 is 12 amino acids long. V lost 8 bases to trimming and J lost 5 bases; unmatched junction nucleotides: 3. The CDR3 protein is CASGGGHNEQFF. Written as DNA, the CDR3 is TGTGCCAGCGGCGGGGGTCACAATGAGCAGTTCTTC.

This clonotype was detected ten times or more. The rearrangement joins TRBV11-2 to TRBJ1-2; TRBD1 might be the D (5 bases). The V gene lost 1 base and the J gene lost 8 bases, with 11 bases spanning the gap. Germline V lookup: CDR1 SGHAT, CDR2 FQNNGV. This CDR3 is built from 13 residues. The CDR3 bases are TGTGCCAGCAGCTTAGGTGGGGGAGGGGGCTACACCTTC. It encodes CASSLGGGGGYTF.

This clonotype was counted at least ten times. V gene TRBV27 combines with J gene TRBJ2-1; D might be TRBD2 (6 bases). Trimming took 0 bases from V and 1 from J, leaving 10 bases between them. Germline V CDR1 and CDR2: MNHEY, SMNVEV (reference sequence). This CDR3 has 16 residues. Here the CDR3 reads CASSLSAGRSYNEQFF. CDR3 nucleotides: TGTGCCAGCAGTTTATCGGCGGGGCGATCCTACAATGAGCAGTTCTTC.

V is TRBV18 and J is TRBJ2-3; TRBD1 is a possible D gene (6 bases). This CDR3 comprises 16 residues. With 3 bases removed from V and 0 bases from J, the gap between germline ends came to 13 bases. CDR1 KGHSH and CDR2 LQKENI come from the germline V gene. The CDR3 protein is CASSPKRDTSTDTQYF. The CDR3 DNA follows: TGTGCCAGCTCACCTAAACGGGACACCAGCACAGATACGCAGTATTTT.

This clonotype showed up many times. The J gene is TRBJ2-5, the V gene TRBV12-3 or TRBV12-4, with D perhaps matching TRBD1 or TRBD2 (5 bases each). This CDR3 comprises 14 residues. The V and J ends lost 3 bases and 1 base respectively, with 9 bases between them. CDR3 protein: CASSLGELQETQYF. CDR3 nucleotides: TGTGCCAGCAGTTTGGGGGAGCTCCAAGAGACCCAGTACTTC.

This chain joins TRBV3-1 and TRBJ2-7, with TRBD1 matching 7 bases. The trim removed 4 bases at V and 2 bases at J, leaving 5 bases unmatched. Germline V gene lookup returns CDR1 LGHDT and CDR2 YNNKEL (reference sequence). The CDR3 is 14 amino acids. The CDR3 region is CASSPSQGAYEQYF. The CDR3 bases are TGTGCCAGCAGCCCATCCCAGGGGGCCTACGAGCAGTACTTC.

V gene TRBV6-1 combines with J gene TRBJ1-5; 8 bases line up with TRBD1. The CDR3 covers 15 residues. The trim removed 6 bases at V and 6 bases at J, leaving 10 bases unmatched. The germline gives CDR1 MNHNS, CDR2 SASEGT. The CDR3 DNA reads TGTGCCAGCAGACCTACGACAGGGGATCTTCAGCCCCAGCATTTT. This sequence encodes CASRPTTGDLQPQHF.

This clonotype was counted ten times or more. This chain links TRBV7-2 with TRBJ2-5; TRBD2 is a possible D gene (7 bases). This CDR3 has 14 residues. From germline, CDR1 is SGHTA and CDR2 FQGNSA. V was cut by 1 base and J by 7 bases, with 13 bases left in between. The DNA for the CDR3 is TGTGCCAGCAGCTTAGTTGGGGGGGGCTCGACCCAGTACTTC. Amino acids: CASSLVGGGSTQYF.